This TCR beta chain was documented in a study of blood T cell repertoires in COVID-19. Overall study context: Specimens from acute and convalescent COVID-19 originated in the United States, Italy and Spain. T cells, B-cell-depleted T cells, or PBMCs provided the cDNA or gDNA that served as material.

From germline, CDR1 is LNHDA and CDR2 SQIVND (reference sequence). This CDR3 contains 20 residues. With 6 bases clipped from V and 7 bases from J, the junction kept 23 bases outside the gene matches. Original analysis: By means of reference gene primer amplification, nucleated cell counts were estimated. Only in-frame clones appear in the TCRdb table, and some are missing; sequencing was by immunoSEQ multiplex PCR. Clone size and the V and J calls come from that table; the DNA yielded D and trimming. Of approximately 130,000 clones in the sample, roughly 86% were seen once. This clonotype was obtained from a human donor in a cohort sampled during active COVID-19. The V and J genes are TRBV19 and TRBJ2-2; 10 nucleotides align to TRBD1. The sample was peripheral blood. This CDR3 is CASRKAGTGAAFWRGGELFF. In nucleotides, the CDR3 is TGTGCCAGTAGAAAAGCCGGGACAGGGGCCGCTTTTTGGAGGGGCGGGGAGCTGTTTTTT.